This record concerns one TCR beta chain sequence. The target of this receptor is not known. Base quality data are lacking; no much larger clone is found one base away. This sample is part of a study of PD-1 blockade in classical Hodgkin lymphoma (dated by TCRdb to 2018 to 2021). Looking at the study overall: Nivolumab dosing was 3 mg/kg intravenously every 2 weeks, continuing until either disease progression or unacceptable toxicity. The study used TCR beta sequencing and CyTOF to define a peripheral blood immune signature of response to PD-1 blockade in classical Hodgkin lymphoma. On the study overall, not on this receptor specifically: Only a single clinical trial cohort was studied, and what caused the repertoire differences, possibly disease activity or prior therapy, remained undefined. A significant rise by C4D1 was seen in CD4+ but not CD8+ TCR diversity (p=0.0027 vs p=0.16), with the rise being most apparent in complete responders (p=0.02). Baseline TCR diversity was reported to be lower in newly diagnosed patients than in healthy donors, and even lower in relapsed/refractory patients. Patients starting nivolumab less than 1 year after ASCT had lower diversity and were excluded from later analyses to avoid confounding by immune reconstitution. Baseline diversity similar to that of newly diagnosed patients was observed in trial patients achieving complete response, whereas significantly lower diversity was observed in partial responders and progressors.

Genomic DNA was extracted with the Qiagen DNeasy kit from unsorted PBMCs and from negatively selected CD4+ and CD8+ fractions. TCR beta CDR3 regions were amplified by immunoSEQ multiplex PCR using primers annealing to V and J segments. A synthetic immune receptor repertoire was used to minimize amplification bias, and any residual bias was removed computationally once sequencing was done. Regarding the original processing steps: Repertoire diversity was quantified as the Shannon entropy index using custom Python scripts. Unsorted, CD4+ and CD8+ repertoires were analyzed separately, except for combined analyses in which CD4+ and CD8+ sequences were merged in silico. A clone counted as expanded when the clone's frequency after treatment rose at least 2-fold relative to C1D1, and clones undetected at baseline were given a pseudocount of 0.5. Clones with 0 or 1 copy at C1D1 were defined as singleton clones, while clones with 2 or more copies were defined as non-singleton clones. Clones expanded in unsorted samples were annotated as CD4+, CD8+ or unknown by matching protein sequences in sorted samples from the same patient. Diversity changes from C1D1 to C4D1 were tested in paired samples using Wilcoxon tests. In TCRdb, the immuneACCESS table is reduced to in-frame sequences with V and J assigned. These tables do not hold every clone; where another copy was compared, an unresolved V gene accounts for under half, and the others remain unexplained. V and J calls and clone size follow that table, whereas D and trimming were derived from the DNA. In all, the sample holds around 17,000 clones, and around 80% of those were seen once. The ten largest clones represent about 1.9% of the sample.

From the cysteine through the phenylalanine, the CDR3 covers 15 amino acids. The DNA shown is the 45-base CDR3, in frame from base 1. V ends up 3 bases short and J 8 bases short, with an unmatched junction base count of 8. Via the germline V gene, CDR1 is SGHRS and CDR2 YFSETQ. The time point tag for this specimen amounts to: cycle 4 day 1 (C4D1), after around six weeks of nivolumab. Every trial patient had relapsed following autologous stem cell transplantation, and prior brentuximab vedotin exposure was what differed among cohorts A, B and C. Using a Miltenyi CD4+ T cell isolation kit, CD4+ T cells were purified from thawed PBMCs through magnetic negative selection. The trial cohort comprised around 60 patients with relapsed/refractory classical Hodgkin lymphoma whose best overall responses were complete response, partial response or progressive disease. Trial patients were treated with single-agent nivolumab in the multi-cohort phase II CheckMate 205 trial. An independent review committee assessed best overall response by applying the 2007 International Working Group response criteria. PBMCs from the trial were collected at three points: immediately before nivolumab initiation (C1D1), and during therapy at cycle 2 day 1 and cycle 4 day 1. After peripheral blood was drawn into 8 mL Vacutainer Cell Preparation Tubes, PBMCs were isolated by centrifugation and then cryopreserved. Purified CD4+ and CD8+ fractions were prepared only for cases in which an additional PBMC sample was available. Magnetically labelled cells were depleted on LS columns in a quadroMACS separator, and the flow-through was collected as the purified fraction.

The V and J segments used are TRBV5-1 and TRBJ2-2; 9 bases in the junction line up with TRBD2. The sample was CD4+ T cells from blood, taken before the fourth cycle of nivolumab. This sequence was found in a human donor with classical Hodgkin lymphoma. The CDR3 region has the sequence CASSSSASGTGELFF. The nucleotides read TGCGCCAGCAGCTCATCGGCTAGCGGGACTGGGGAGCTGTTTTTT.